This T cell receptor (beta chain) stems from a study of identifying expanded T cells in peripheral blood (dated by TCRdb to between 2018 and 2021). Concerning the study at large: Four technical replicates, made by sequencing separate aliquots from the same pool of genomic DNA, were compared pairwise.

During the collection period, no immune events, such as infections, were documented for the healthy donors. Blood repertoires from healthy donors were used as a training cohort for calibrating time-dependent variance in a beta-binomial model of differential abundance of T-cell clones. The training cohort included 10 or so healthy donors, of whom 3 were female and 7 were male. The donors were between roughly 29 and 70 years old, with an average age of roughly 43 years. Whole blood was collected from each healthy donor at three time points spaced about two weeks apart and obtained from a commercial supplier. For immunosequencing, genomic DNA was extracted from unsorted whole blood. The immunoSEQ Assay, which relies on bias-controlled multiplex PCR amplification of genomic DNA, was used to profile TCRbeta CDR3 regions. The authors processed their data as follows. The absolute abundance of each unique TCRbeta CDR3 region was quantified after sequences were collapsed and filtered. Two models were used to test differential abundance: a binomial model (Fisher-equivalent) and a beta-binomial model that adds time-dependent variance fitted from healthy donors. Clones with fewer than 5 combined templates were removed, and differential abundance was called for clones with a Benjamini-Hochberg FDR below 0.01. Using the form v = (b*log(k)+a)^2, the beta-binomial variance was modeled as a function of the total template count across the two samples. TCRdb mirrors the immuneACCESS table, restricted to in-frame sequences. Some clones are absent from its copies; in checked studies, under half trace to an unresolved V gene, and the reason for the others is unknown. That table supplies the V and J calls and clone size; D and trimming were determined from the DNA. The sample has about 100,000 clones on record, approximately 89% of them singletons. The ten largest clonotypes hold about 5.5% of the sample.

Results and caveats for the whole study, not just this receptor: Across all healthy-donor time intervals, the beta-binomial model significantly lowered both the number of clones called differentially abundant and the false-positive rate. For all healthy donors, the variance in clone template counts between roughly 2-week samples rose significantly as total template count increased. Between technical replicates the binomial model flagged around 1.2 differentially abundant clones, whereas over about 2 weeks the binomial model flagged about 15 and over about 4 weeks around 19. It was expected by the authors that biological variance in healthy repertoires might increase further over much longer intervals, such as months to years.

Comments on this clone: Its antigen target is currently unknown. Per-base quality was not reported, and no clone a single base away is much larger than it.

Looking up the germline V gene yields CDR1 SNHLY and CDR2 FYNNEI. The V end loses 3 bases and the J end loses 3 bases, and a stretch of 8 bases separates them. From the cysteine through the phenylalanine, the CDR3 covers 14 amino acids. Just the 42-base CDR3 DNA is kept, in frame starting at base 1. The rearrangement joined TRBV2 to TRBJ1-4; there is no confident call for the D gene. Sequenced material: blood. The source of this sequence is a person between 18 and 69 years old in good health. The DNA sequence is given as TGTGCCAGCAGTGACTCCCTATCTAATGAAAAACTGTTTTTT. This codes for CASSDSLSNEKLFF.